The T cell receptor (beta chain) described here comes from a study of blood T cell repertoires in COVID-19. Looking at the study overall: COVID-19 samples from acute and convalescent phases originated in the United States, Italy and Spain.

Germline values: CDR1 SGHRS, CDR2 YFSETQ. The CDR3 totals 15 residues. V gave up 4 bases and J gave up 5 bases; unmatched junction bases: 6. The assay was immunoSEQ multiplex PCR, and TCRdb's table has in-frame clones only and misses some. The data show about 270,000 clones, 86% seen once. The specimen was peripheral blood. The chain employs TRBV5-1 and TRBJ1-4, with 9 bases matching TRBD1. The sequence was collected from a man in his forties with active or convalescent COVID-19. CDR3 sequence reads: CASSQTGTGNEKLFF. The CDR3 nucleotides read TGCGCCAGCAGCCAAACCGGGACAGGGAATGAAAAACTGTTTTTT.